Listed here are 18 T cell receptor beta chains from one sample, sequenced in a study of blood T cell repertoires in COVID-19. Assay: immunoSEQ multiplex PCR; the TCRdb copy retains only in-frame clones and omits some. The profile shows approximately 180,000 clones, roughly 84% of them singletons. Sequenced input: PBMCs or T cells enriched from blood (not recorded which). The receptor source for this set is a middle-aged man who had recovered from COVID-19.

CDR3 residues: CASSLGRGRGTEAFF. CDR3 sequence (DNA): TGTGCCAGCAGCTTAGGTCGAGGGAGGGGAACTGAAGCTTTCTTT. This sequence joins TRBV7-8 and TRBJ1-1; D might be TRBD1 (5 bases). Trimming removed 1 base at V and 5 bases at J, with 14 bases between. Germline values: CDR1 SGHVS, CDR2 FQNEAQ. This CDR3 is 15 amino acids long.

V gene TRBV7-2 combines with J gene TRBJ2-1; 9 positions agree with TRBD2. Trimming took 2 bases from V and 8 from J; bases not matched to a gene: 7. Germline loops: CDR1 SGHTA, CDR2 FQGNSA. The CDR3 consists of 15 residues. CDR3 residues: CASSLLAGMVDEQFF. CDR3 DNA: TGTGCCAGCAGCTTACTAGCGGGGATGGTAGATGAGCAGTTCTTC.

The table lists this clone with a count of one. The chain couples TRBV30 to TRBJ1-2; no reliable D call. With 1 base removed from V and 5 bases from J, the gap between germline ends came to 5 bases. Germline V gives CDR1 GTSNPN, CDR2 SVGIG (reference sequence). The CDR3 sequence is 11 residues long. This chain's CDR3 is CAWSERYGYTF. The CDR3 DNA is TGTGCCTGGAGTGAGAGATATGGCTACACCTTC.

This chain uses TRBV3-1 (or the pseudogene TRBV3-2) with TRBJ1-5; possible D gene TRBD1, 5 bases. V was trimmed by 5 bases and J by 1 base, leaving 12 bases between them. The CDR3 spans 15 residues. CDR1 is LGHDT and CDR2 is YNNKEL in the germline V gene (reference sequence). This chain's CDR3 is CASSSTTASNQPQHF. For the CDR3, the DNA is TGTGCCAGCAGCTCAACGACAGCAAGCAATCAGCCCCAGCATTTT.

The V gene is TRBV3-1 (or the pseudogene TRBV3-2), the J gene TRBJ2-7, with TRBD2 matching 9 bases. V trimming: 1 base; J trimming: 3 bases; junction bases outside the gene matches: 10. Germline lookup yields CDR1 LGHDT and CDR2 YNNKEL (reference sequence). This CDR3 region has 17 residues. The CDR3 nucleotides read TGTGCCAGCAGCCAAGCGACTAGCGGAACCTTCTACTACGAGCAGTACTTC. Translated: CASSQATSGTFYYEQYF.

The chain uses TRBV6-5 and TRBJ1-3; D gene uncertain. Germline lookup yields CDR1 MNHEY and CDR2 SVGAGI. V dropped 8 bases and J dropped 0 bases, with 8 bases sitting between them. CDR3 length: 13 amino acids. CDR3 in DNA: TGTGCCAGCCAGTTAATCTCTGGAAACACCATATATTTT. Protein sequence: CASQLISGNTIYF.

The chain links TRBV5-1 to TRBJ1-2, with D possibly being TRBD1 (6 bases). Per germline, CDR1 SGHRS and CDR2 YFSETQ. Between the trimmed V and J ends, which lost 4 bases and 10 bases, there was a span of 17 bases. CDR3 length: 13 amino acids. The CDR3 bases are TGCGCCAGCAGCGAACAGGGAGGGAGGGTCTACACCTTC. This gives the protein CASSEQGGRVYTF.

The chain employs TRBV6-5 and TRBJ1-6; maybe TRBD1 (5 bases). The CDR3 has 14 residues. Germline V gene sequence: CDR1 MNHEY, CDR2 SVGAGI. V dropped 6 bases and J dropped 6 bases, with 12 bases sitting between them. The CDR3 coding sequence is TGTGCCAGCAGATCCCGGGGGTTTAATTCACCCCTCCACTTT. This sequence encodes CASRSRGFNSPLHF.

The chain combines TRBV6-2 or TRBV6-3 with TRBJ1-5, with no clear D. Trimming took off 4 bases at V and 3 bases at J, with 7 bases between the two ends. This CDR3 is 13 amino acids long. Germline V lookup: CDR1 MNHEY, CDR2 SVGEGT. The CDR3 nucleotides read TGTGCCAGCAGTTCACTTTCCAATCAGCCCCAGCATTTT. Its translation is CASSSLSNQPQHF.

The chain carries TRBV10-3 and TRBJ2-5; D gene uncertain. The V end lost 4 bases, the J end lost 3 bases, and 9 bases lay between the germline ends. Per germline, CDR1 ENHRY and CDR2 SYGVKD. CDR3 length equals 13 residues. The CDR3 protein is CAISASLEETQYF. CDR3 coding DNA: TGTGCCATCAGTGCTAGTCTTGAAGAGACCCAGTACTTC.

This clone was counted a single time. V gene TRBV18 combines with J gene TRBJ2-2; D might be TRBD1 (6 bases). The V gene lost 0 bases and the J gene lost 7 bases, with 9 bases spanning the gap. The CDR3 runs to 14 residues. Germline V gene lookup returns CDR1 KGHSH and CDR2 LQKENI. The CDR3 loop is CASSPPQGFGELFF. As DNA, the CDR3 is TGTGCCAGCTCACCACCGCAGGGGTTCGGGGAGCTGTTTTTT.

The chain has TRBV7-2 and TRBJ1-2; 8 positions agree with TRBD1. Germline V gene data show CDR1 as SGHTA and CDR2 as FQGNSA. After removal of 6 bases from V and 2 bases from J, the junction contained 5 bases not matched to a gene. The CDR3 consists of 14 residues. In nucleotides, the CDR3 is TGTGCCAGCAGACCCGGGACAGGAAACTATGGCTACACCTTC. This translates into CASRPGTGNYGYTF.

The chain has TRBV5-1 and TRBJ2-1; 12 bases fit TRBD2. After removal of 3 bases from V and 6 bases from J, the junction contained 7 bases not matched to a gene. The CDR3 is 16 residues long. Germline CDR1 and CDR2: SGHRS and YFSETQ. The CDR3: CASSSMTSGGSNEQFF. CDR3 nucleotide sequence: TGCGCCAGCAGCTCGATGACTAGCGGGGGCAGCAATGAGCAGTTCTTC.

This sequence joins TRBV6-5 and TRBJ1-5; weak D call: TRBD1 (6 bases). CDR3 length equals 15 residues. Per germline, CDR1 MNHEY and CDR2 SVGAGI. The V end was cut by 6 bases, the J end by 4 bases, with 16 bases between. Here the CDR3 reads CASSQGQGFNQPQHF. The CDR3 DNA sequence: TGTGCCAGCAGCCAGGGGCAGGGTTTTAATCAGCCCCAGCATTTT.

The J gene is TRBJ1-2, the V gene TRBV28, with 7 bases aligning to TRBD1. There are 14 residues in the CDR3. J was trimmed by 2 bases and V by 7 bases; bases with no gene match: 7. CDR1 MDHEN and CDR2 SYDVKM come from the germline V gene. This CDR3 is CASTLTGLNYGYTF. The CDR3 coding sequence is TGTGCCAGCACCTTGACAGGGCTAAACTATGGCTACACCTTC.

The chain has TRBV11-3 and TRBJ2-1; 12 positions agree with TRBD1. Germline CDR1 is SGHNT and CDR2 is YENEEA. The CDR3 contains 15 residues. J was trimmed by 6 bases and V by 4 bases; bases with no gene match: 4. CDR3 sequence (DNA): TGTGCCAGCAGCTCCGGGACAGGGGGCTTCAATGAGCAGTTCTTC. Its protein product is CASSSGTGGFNEQFF.

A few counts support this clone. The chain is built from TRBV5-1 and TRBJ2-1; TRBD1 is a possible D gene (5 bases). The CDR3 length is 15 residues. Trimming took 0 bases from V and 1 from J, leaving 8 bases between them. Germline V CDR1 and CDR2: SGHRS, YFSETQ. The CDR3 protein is CASSLAQGSYNEQFF. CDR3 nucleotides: TGCGCCAGCAGCTTGGCTCAGGGATCCTACAATGAGCAGTTCTTC.

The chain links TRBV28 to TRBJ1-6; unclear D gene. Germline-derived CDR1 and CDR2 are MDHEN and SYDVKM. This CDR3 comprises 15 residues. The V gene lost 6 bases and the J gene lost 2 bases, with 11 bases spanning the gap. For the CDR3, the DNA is TGTGCCAGCAGCACTAGCGTTACCTATAATTCACCCCTCCACTTT. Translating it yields CASSTSVTYNSPLHF.